This T cell receptor (beta chain) was observed in a study of response to subunit inactivated influenza vaccine. Study-wide results and limits: There was a suggestion from the authors that each seasonal influenza vaccination recruits few new T cells.

In the case of this clonotype: What it binds is not known.

TCRdb re-called the RT-PCR reads through MiXCR, storing one row per CDR3 protein. Of 500,000 to 600,000 distinct CDR3 sequences in the sample, 14% were seen once. V lost 4 bases, J lost 0 bases, and 9 bases lay in between. Germline CDR1 and CDR2: LGHDT and YNNKEL (reference sequence). The CDR3 is 14 amino acids. The source was PBMCs from blood, collected 11 to 12 days after vaccination. The chain carries TRBV3-1 and TRBJ1-2; D remains ambiguous. The source is a man in his fifties who received an inactivated influenza vaccine. CDR3 sequence: CASSPNTANYGYTF. In DNA form, the CDR3 reads TGTGCCAGCAGCCCTAATACAGCTAACTATGGCTACACCTTC.